The rows below give T cell receptor beta chains drawn from one sample of a study of neurological immune-mediated disorders. TCRdb analysed the 5' RACE reads with MiXCR anew, one entry per CDR3 protein. The sample includes about 66,000 distinct CDR3 sequences, roughly 4.5% of them seen just once. The material sequenced was PBMCs. The receptors stem from a man in his thirties or forties with multiple sclerosis. Each CDR3 is given with its conserved first and last residue. Each record gives: clone size, J gene, D gene, V gene, CDR3 protein, CDR3 DNA. D genes are given only for firm matches. Size tells how often a clone was seen (once, few, many) or the class of an expanded clone, and some rows leave it out.

clone size: few; J gene: TRBJ2-3; D gene: NA; V gene: TRBV20-1; CDR3 protein: CSAGSQEDVTDTQYF; CDR3 DNA: TGCAGTGCTGGCTCCCAGGAGGACGTCACAGATACGCAGTATTTT
clone size: many; J gene: TRBJ2-2; D gene: TRBD2; V gene: TRBV20-1; CDR3 protein: CSAWTSGGRGTGELFF; CDR3 DNA: TGCAGTGCTTGGACTAGCGGGGGCCGGGGGACCGGGGAGCTGTTTTTT
clone size: many; J gene: TRBJ2-1; D gene: NA; V gene: TRBV15; CDR3 protein: CATRKNGGLEQFF; CDR3 DNA: TGTGCCACCAGGAAGAACGGAGGCCTTGAGCAGTTCTTC
clone size: NA; J gene: TRBJ2-1; D gene: TRBD2; V gene: TRBV11-3; CDR3 protein: CASSIRTSGERNEQFF; CDR3 DNA: TGTGCCAGCAGCATCAGGACTAGCGGGGAGAGAAATGAGCAGTTCTTC
clone size: few; J gene: TRBJ2-3; D gene: TRBD2; V gene: TRBV20-1; CDR3 protein: CSAPGGGTDTQYF; CDR3 DNA: TGCAGTGCCCCTGGGGGGGGGACAGATACGCAGTATTTT
clone size: many; J gene: TRBJ1-1; D gene: NA; V gene: TRBV27; CDR3 protein: CASSLGRGNTEAFF; CDR3 DNA: TGTGCCAGCAGTTTGGGCAGGGGCAACACTGAAGCTTTCTTT
clone size: many; J gene: TRBJ1-1; D gene: NA; V gene: TRBV10-3; CDR3 protein: CAISEDSLNTEAFF; CDR3 DNA: TGTGCCATCAGTGAGGACAGCTTGAACACTGAAGCTTTCTTT
clone size: many; J gene: TRBJ1-4; D gene: NA; V gene: TRBV18; CDR3 protein: CASSPWNRGSEKLFF; CDR3 DNA: TGTGCCAGCTCACCATGGAACCGCGGAAGTGAAAAACTGTTTTTT
clone size: many; J gene: TRBJ1-4; D gene: NA; V gene: TRBV24-1; CDR3 protein: CATRDNNEKLFF; CDR3 DNA: TGTGCCACCAGAGACAACAATGAAAAACTGTTTTTT
clone size: many; J gene: TRBJ1-1; D gene: NA; V gene: TRBV3-1; CDR3 protein: CASRRQLNTEAFF; CDR3 DNA: TGTGCCAGCAGGAGGCAATTGAACACTGAAGCTTTCTTT
clone size: medium-sized; J gene: TRBJ2-1; D gene: TRBD2; V gene: TRBV4-1; CDR3 protein: CASSQERTSGGINEQFF; CDR3 DNA: TGCGCCAGCAGCCAAGAAAGGACTAGCGGGGGAATCAATGAGCAGTTCTTC
clone size: many; J gene: TRBJ2-5; D gene: TRBD1; V gene: TRBV6-5; CDR3 protein: CASSYGTGRAPETQYF; CDR3 DNA: TGTGCCAGCAGTTACGGGACAGGGAGGGCTCCAGAGACCCAGTACTTC
clone size: many; J gene: TRBJ1-1; D gene: NA; V gene: TRBV7-8; CDR3 protein: CASSLVGLRGVTEAFF; CDR3 DNA: TGTGCCAGCAGCTTAGTGGGGCTGAGGGGCGTCACTGAAGCTTTCTTT
clone size: many; J gene: TRBJ2-3; D gene: TRBD2; V gene: TRBV29-1; CDR3 protein: CSVGRGLAGPWSTDTQYF; CDR3 DNA: TGCAGCGTGGGTCGGGGACTAGCGGGGCCCTGGAGCACAGATACGCAGTATTTT
clone size: many; J gene: TRBJ2-7; D gene: NA; V gene: TRBV29-1; CDR3 protein: CSVEFPGTEQYF; CDR3 DNA: TGCAGCGTTGAATTCCCAGGGACCGAGCAGTACTTC
clone size: few; J gene: TRBJ2-5; D gene: TRBD2; V gene: TRBV7-9; CDR3 protein: CASSFGTGLAETQYF; CDR3 DNA: TGTGCCAGCAGCTTCGGAACGGGACTAGCGGAGACCCAGTACTTC
clone size: many; J gene: TRBJ1-5; D gene: NA; V gene: TRBV12-3/TRBV12-4; CDR3 protein: CASSLWTEEPQHF; CDR3 DNA: TGTGCCAGCAGTCTCTGGACGGAGGAGCCCCAGCATTTT